The entry below describes one TCR beta chain. As yet, its antigen is unknown. This sample is part of a study of early T cells in non-severe SARS-CoV-2 infection. Across the study: Unpaired chains resulted from sequencing bulk RNA of unsorted whole blood. Study-wide points: VDJdb matching skewed toward anti-spike CD8 responses, missing private and CD4 specificities.

This CDR3 is 16 amino acids long. The V and J ends lost 4 bases and 0 bases respectively, with 14 bases between them. Germline V gene lookup returns CDR1 SGHTA and CDR2 FQGNSA. Researchers attached unique molecular identifiers to individual cDNA molecules. TCRdb recomputed calls from the 5' RACE reads with MiXCR, one row per CDR3 protein. The table shows 65,000 to 95,000 distinct CDR3 sequences, with approximately 9.1% occurring only once. Sequencing was done on a sample of whole blood. The V gene is TRBV7-2, the J gene TRBJ2-3; the D gene is possibly TRBD2 (6 bases). This sequence originates from an adult who was a healthcare worker with PCR-confirmed SARS-CoV-2 infection or an uninfected control (not recorded which). As DNA, the CDR3 is TGTGCCAGCAGCTGGCGGAGGGGCTTTAGCACAGATACGCAGTATTTT. Translating gives CASSWRRGFSTDTQYF.